A single sample gave rise to the 29 T cell receptor beta chains below, sequenced in a study of T cell repertoires in cytomegalovirus infection (dated by TCRdb to about 2019). These receptors lack a known antigen. Instrument used: Illumina HiSeq 1500. TCRdb handled the public reads itself, with Q25 trimming in fastp and clone calling in MiXCR, and kept productive beta chains. Under each unique CDR3 protein, matching rows form one entry showing the most common genes and DNA. The sample records 250,000 to 300,000 distinct CDR3 sequences, 22% of which are singletons. The biggest ten clones account for roughly 20% of the sample. What this sample's treatment or condition label stands for: in vitro stimulation with specific CMV peptide epitopes to enrich CMV-specific T cells. The starting material was cultured PBMCs, obtained from culture after CMV antigen stimulation. All receptors come from a human donor in good health (CMV status not recorded). Some clones in this sample may be carry-over from other donors' samples.

In this sample, this clonotype turned up a few times. This chain joins TRBV7-9 and TRBJ2-1; 14 bases match TRBD2. The trim removed 3 bases at V and 15 bases at J, leaving 4 bases unmatched. The CDR3 runs 13 residues. In germline, CDR1 is SEHNR, CDR2 FQNEAQ (reference sequence). The CDR3 loop is CASSLTSGRARFF. CDR3 nucleotide sequence: TGTGCCAGCAGCTTGACTAGCGGGAGGGCCCGGTTCTTC.

CDR3 nucleotides: TGTGCCACCGGACAGTACCCCTATGAGCAGTTCTTC. Encoded protein: CATGQYPYEQFF. The chain employs TRBV24-1 and TRBJ2-1; D may be TRBD1 (6 bases). Germline CDR1 and CDR2: KGHDR and SFDVKD. V lost 9 bases and J 8 bases, leaving 13 bases between the germline ends. The CDR3 length is 12 residues.

This clonotype was found once. Here the CDR3 DNA reads TGTGCCAGTTGGACGGACAGGGTCGGCAATGAGCAGTTCTTC. Protein: CASWTDRVGNEQFF. This sequence joins TRBV5-6 and TRBJ2-1, with TRBD1 matching 8 bases. Looked up from germline, CDR1 is SGHDT and CDR2 is YYEEEE. The CDR3 covers 14 residues. Trimming at V came to 8 bases and at J to 6 bases, leaving 10 bases not matched to a gene.

This clonotype has only a few counts. V usage is TRBV6-2 or TRBV6-3 and J usage is TRBJ2-1; 10 nucleotides align to TRBD2. Germline trimming cut 5 bases from V and 7 bases from J; bases unmatched to any gene: 14. This CDR3 has 17 residues. CDR1 is MNHEY and CDR2 is SVGEGT in the germline V gene. CDR3 bases: TGTGCCAGCAGTACACGTTTAATAGCGGGAGGTGTTAATGAGCAGTTCTTC. This encodes CASSTRLIAGGVNEQFF.

This clonotype showed up many times. V and J are TRBV7-2 and TRBJ1-4; D remains unclear. The CDR3 length is 13 residues. Germline V gene data show CDR1 as SGHTA and CDR2 as FQGNSA. V was cut by 5 bases and J by 4 bases, with 8 bases left in between. The CDR3: CASSTRVNEKLFF. Here the CDR3 DNA reads TGTGCCAGCAGCACCCGAGTTAATGAAAAACTGTTTTTT.

The CDR3 region is CASSQDGRAHYEQYF. As DNA, the CDR3 is TGCGCCAGCAGCCAAGATGGTAGGGCTCACTACGAGCAGTACTTC. This sequence joins TRBV4-3 and TRBJ2-7; D remains unclear. The CDR3 runs to 15 residues. Looked up from germline, CDR1 is LGHNA and CDR2 is YSLEER. V lost 0 bases to trimming and J lost 3 bases, with 12 bases between them.

CDR3 bases: TGTGCCAGTAGTCCGGGACAGGCAAGAGCTTACGAGCAGTACTTC. Translating gives CASSPGQARAYEQYF. V gene TRBV19 combines with J gene TRBJ2-7; 8 bases line up with TRBD1. The CDR3 length is 15 residues. Germline trimming cut 5 bases from V and 4 bases from J; bases unmatched to any gene: 10. Germline V gene lookup returns CDR1 LNHDA and CDR2 SQIVND (reference sequence).

This clonotype has just a few counts. The rearrangement joins TRBV2 to TRBJ1-5, with no clear D. This CDR3 comprises 15 residues. CDR1 and CDR2 from the germline V gene are SNHLY and FYNNEI. V shed 5 bases and J shed 0 bases, with 11 bases lying between them. CDR3 DNA sequence: TGTGCCAGCAGTCCTCGGGCATATAGCAATCAGCCCCAGCATTTT. Protein: CASSPRAYSNQPQHF.

The chain has TRBV2 and TRBJ2-2; TRBD2 matches 10 bases. The CDR3 spans 15 residues. Germline loops: CDR1 SNHLY, CDR2 FYNNEI. With V trimmed by 8 bases and J by 1 base, 4 bases remained unmatched. The CDR3 region is CASSGTSVNTGELFF. DNA of the CDR3: TGTGCCAGCTCCGGGACTAGCGTGAACACCGGGGAGCTGTTTTTT.

This clonotype was counted only a few times. This chain joins TRBV29-1 and TRBJ2-2; perhaps TRBD2 as D (6 bases). Germline loops: CDR1 SQVTM, CDR2 ANQGSEA. The CDR3 is 15 amino acids. V was cut by 4 bases and J by 0 bases, with 12 bases left in between. Here the CDR3 reads CSVGLASANTGELFF. CDR3 DNA sequence: TGCAGCGTTGGGTTGGCTAGCGCGAACACCGGGGAGCTGTTTTTT.

The chain is built from TRBV3-1 and TRBJ2-5; 13 nucleotides match TRBD2. The CDR3 runs 18 residues. The trim removed 8 bases at V and 1 base at J, leaving 13 bases unmatched. Germline CDR1 reads LGHDT; CDR2 reads YNNKEL (reference sequence). The CDR3 DNA sequence: TGTGCCAGCGGCAAAGGGACTAGCGGGATAACCGGCCAAGAGACCCAGTACTTC. Amino acids: CASGKGTSGITGQETQYF.

This clonotype has at least ten counts. The rearrangement uses TRBV7-2 and TRBJ2-5; TRBD2 is a possible D gene (5 bases). There are 16 residues in the CDR3. Germline V CDR1 and CDR2: SGHTA, FQGNSA. Trimming stripped 5 bases from V and 4 bases from J, with 20 bases between. CDR3 protein: CASSLMVSSRAETQYF. CDR3 nucleotides: TGTGCCAGCAGCCTCATGGTCTCCTCGCGGGCAGAGACCCAGTACTTC.

A few counts support this clonotype. CDR3 bases: TGTGCCAGCAGTTACGAGGCCGTTGTCGATCCGGTGGGCAGTCAGCCCCAGCATTTT. Its translation: CASSYEAVVDPVGSQPQHF. The V gene is TRBV6-2 or TRBV6-3, the J gene TRBJ1-5; D call uncertain. This CDR3 region has 19 residues. Germline V gives CDR1 MNHEY, CDR2 SVGEGT. Trimming pared 2 bases from V and 6 bases from J, leaving 26 bases between.

This chain connects TRBV6-2 or TRBV6-3 to TRBJ2-1; 10 nucleotides agree with TRBD2. The CDR3 spans 15 residues. V shed 6 bases and J 6 bases; nucleotides not matched to a gene: 8. CDR1 and CDR2 from the germline V gene are MNHEY and SVGEGT. The CDR3 bases are TGTGCCAGCAGAACGCTAGCGGGAGTCTTCAATGAGCAGTTCTTC. It encodes CASRTLAGVFNEQFF.

This clonotype was detected a few times. The genes are TRBV6-1 and TRBJ1-5; TRBD1 might be the D (6 bases). From germline, CDR1 is MNHNS and CDR2 SASEGT. The CDR3 extends over 13 amino acids. Trimming left V 7 bases short and J 1 base short, with 8 bases between. The CDR3 is CASKGDSNQPQHF. The DNA for the CDR3 is TGTGCCAGCAAGGGGGACAGCAATCAGCCCCAGCATTTT.

The chain carries TRBV12-3 or TRBV12-4 and TRBJ2-6, with D perhaps matching TRBD1 or TRBD2 (5 bases each). The CDR3 sequence is 18 residues long. The germline V and J ends were trimmed by 5 bases and 0 bases, with 17 bases remaining between them. CDR3 protein: CASSPRWGGGSGANVLTF. CDR3 DNA sequence: TGTGCCAGCAGTCCGAGGTGGGGTGGGGGCTCTGGGGCCAACGTCCTGACTTTC.

This clonotype was detected a few times. This chain links TRBV6-1 with TRBJ2-3; D might be TRBD1 or TRBD2, each matching 5 bases. This CDR3 contains 15 residues. Germline lookup yields CDR1 MNHNS and CDR2 SASEGT. Trimming removed 4 bases at V and 5 bases at J, with 16 bases between. Here the CDR3 DNA reads TGTGCCAGCAGTGGGGCCGGGACCAGTATAGATACGCAGTATTTT. Translation gives CASSGAGTSIDTQYF.

This clonotype was observed a single time. The J gene is TRBJ2-2, the V gene TRBV4-3, with 9 bases lining up with TRBD2. V trimming: 1 base; J trimming: 4 bases; junction bases outside the gene matches: 7. This CDR3 comprises 17 residues. Per germline, CDR1 LGHNA and CDR2 YSLEER. The CDR3: CASSQGATSGLTGELFF. In DNA form, the CDR3 reads TGCGCCAGCAGCCAAGGGGCGACTAGCGGACTCACCGGGGAGCTGTTTTTT.

A note on this clonotype: The CDR3 does not close with the conserved phenylalanine or tryptophan, likely indicating a read error. The J gene is TRBJ2-1, the V gene TRBV29-1; D possibly corresponds to TRBD1 (6 bases). This CDR3 is built from 14 residues. Per the germline V gene, CDR1 is SQVTM and CDR2 is ANQGSEA. V shed 6 bases and J shed 0 bases, with 12 bases lying between them. In DNA form, the CDR3 reads TGCAGCGTCGGACAGCCTAGCTCCTACAATGAGCAGTTCTCC. Protein: CSVGQPSSYNEQFS.

This chain links TRBV6-2 or TRBV6-3 with TRBJ1-1; D unresolved. The ends were cut back, 5 bases at V and 0 bases at J, with 16 bases in the middle. In germline, CDR1 is MNHEY, CDR2 SVGEGT. The CDR3 length is 16 residues. The CDR3 spells CASSLVRGVMNTEAFF. The DNA of the CDR3 is TGTGCCAGCAGTCTAGTCCGGGGAGTCATGAACACTGAAGCTTTCTTT.

V usage is TRBV12-3 or TRBV12-4 and J usage is TRBJ2-5, with 9 bases lining up with TRBD2. Trimming removed 5 bases from V and 1 base from J; junction bases left unmatched: 8. The CDR3 contains 16 residues. CDR3 nucleotide sequence: TGTGCCAGCAGTGACGAAGCGCGGGAGGGCCAAGAGACCCAGTACTTC. The encoded protein is CASSDEAREGQETQYF.

Many counts were recorded for this clonotype. This chain links TRBV6-6 with TRBJ2-1, with TRBD2 identical over 9 bases. Germline V gives CDR1 MNHNY, CDR2 SVGAGI (reference sequence). Germline trimming cut 6 bases from V and 6 bases from J; bases unmatched to any gene: 6. This CDR3 has 14 amino acids. The CDR3 nucleotides are TGTGCCAGCAGAATAGCGGGAGTACGCAATGAGCAGTTCTTC. Amino acids: CASRIAGVRNEQFF.

This sequence joins TRBV7-3 and TRBJ1-2, with a possible D match to TRBD1 (5 bases). The CDR3 contains 13 residues. The V end lost 5 bases, the J end lost 8 bases, and 15 bases lay between the germline ends. CDR1 and CDR2 from the germline V gene are SGHTA and FQGTGA. CDR3 loop: CASSTHQGGGYTF. In DNA form, the CDR3 reads TGTGCCAGCAGCACACACCAGGGTGGCGGCTACACCTTC.

V usage is TRBV6-2 or TRBV6-3 and J usage is TRBJ2-1, with D unclear. Germline CDR1 reads MNHEY; CDR2 reads SVGEGT. This CDR3 is 13 amino acids long. V was shortened by 6 bases and J by 4 bases, with 10 bases between the two germline ends. In DNA, the CDR3 is TGTGCCAGCAGCGAGTCCTTTTACAATGAGCAGTTCTTC. This sequence encodes CASSESFYNEQFF.

This clonotype was counted at least ten times. V gene TRBV7-9 combines with J gene TRBJ2-7; the D is unclear. The CDR3 consists of 12 residues. Between the trimmed V and J ends, which lost 5 bases and 5 bases, there was a span of 10 bases. CDR1 and CDR2 (germline): SEHNR, FQNEAQ (reference sequence). Here the CDR3 reads CASSLFPHEQYV. In DNA form, the CDR3 reads TGTGCCAGCAGCCTCTTCCCCCACGAGCAGTACGTC.

This chain joins TRBV4-1 and TRBJ1-5, with D perhaps TRBD1 (6 bases). Germline V gene data show CDR1 as MGHRA and CDR2 as YSYEKL. The germline V and J ends were trimmed by 0 bases and 2 bases, with 11 bases remaining between them. CDR3 length equals 16 residues. CDR3: CASSQEGGGGNQPQHF. CDR3 coding DNA: TGCGCCAGCAGCCAAGAGGGAGGGGGAGGCAATCAGCCCCAGCATTTT.

This clonotype came up a few times. V and J are TRBV7-2 and TRBJ2-2, with 7 bases fitting TRBD1. Germline V gene lookup returns CDR1 SGHTA and CDR2 FQGNSA. The CDR3 contains 18 residues. The trim removed 5 bases at V and 2 bases at J, leaving 14 bases unmatched. CDR3: CASSLMGKGARNTGELFF. The CDR3 DNA reads as TGTGCCAGCAGCCTAATGGGGAAGGGGGCTAGAAACACCGGGGAGCTGTTTTTT.

This clonotype was counted only a few times. The genes are TRBV29-1 and TRBJ2-1; TRBD2 matches 7 bases. This CDR3 region has 15 residues. V lost 3 bases and J lost 3; bases outside the gene matches: 8. Germline V gene data show CDR1 as SQVTM and CDR2 as ANQGSEA. CDR3 protein: CSVDHRDYFYNEQFF. The CDR3 region has the DNA TGCAGCGTTGATCACCGGGACTACTTCTACAATGAGCAGTTCTTC.

This clonotype was counted many times. The rearrangement links TRBV7-9 to TRBJ2-7; D uncertain. The V and J ends lost 2 bases and 5 bases respectively, with 10 bases between them. The V gene's germline CDR1 is SEHNR and CDR2 FQNEAQ (reference sequence). This CDR3 comprises 13 residues. CDR3 coding DNA: TGTGCCAGCAGCTTACGCGGAGACGACGAGCAGTACTTC. Translated: CASSLRGDDEQYF.